This T cell receptor beta chain was captured by sequencing in a study of CD8+ T cells in alopecia areata. Study in general: Dosing spanned 6 to 18 months on tofacitinib, then 6 months off drug.

Treatment described: oral pan-JAK inhibitor, 5-10 mg twice daily. The study, taken as a whole, reports: Clonality exceeded that of normal scalp in lesional scalp, most notably in alopecia totalis/universalis.

cDNA serving as the sequencing template came from extracted, reverse transcribed RNA. Sequencing used immunoSEQ multiplex PCR; TCRdb keeps in-frame clones, though not all of them. Seen here are about 210,000 clones, around 65% observed once, and the top ten hold around 1.2%. On this clone: Its antigen is still unknown.

Germline CDR1 MNHEY, CDR2 SMNVEV (reference sequence). Deletions cut 7 bases from V and 2 bases from J, with 21 bases between. This CDR3 is 16 amino acids long. The material was CD4+ T cells sorted from blood, obtained at week 44, from a patient treated with tofacitinib. The receptor was derived from a human donor with alopecia areata. The genes are TRBV27 and TRBJ2-7; perhaps TRBD1 as D (5 bases). The DNA for the CDR3 is TGTGCCAGCACCCCCAGGGCAGGACGTCCCACCTACGAGCAGTACTTC. Protein: CASTPRAGRPTYEQYF.